A selection of T cell receptor beta chains follows, all from one sample in a study of control samples from healthy donors and cancer patients. Sequencing was performed with immunoSEQ multiplex PCR; in TCRdb, only in-frame clones are kept and a portion is missing. The sample lists 75,000 to 90,000 clones; 89% were seen once. Sequenced input: blood. These receptor sequences come from a man aged 45-60 years in good health. Both conserved end residues are part of each CDR3. The D gene is left open where the match is weak. Size values are once, few and many counts, or a class for expanded clones, and some rows have none.

d_call	j_call	v_call	clone_size	cdr3_aa	cdr3_nt
-	TRBJ1-1	TRBV12-3/TRBV12-4	many	CASSLRVTEAFF	TGTGCCAGCAGTTTGAGAGTCACTGAAGCTTTCTTT
-	TRBJ1-4	TRBV29-1	-	CSVLIGEKLFF	TGCAGCGTTCTAATCGGTGAAAAACTGTTTTTT
TRBD1	TRBJ2-5	TRBV6-5	-	CASSSTGYGETQYF	TGTGCCAGCAGTTCGACAGGGTATGGGGAGACCCAGTACTTC
-	TRBJ2-5	TRBV10-3	-	CAIAGRGGETQYF	TGTGCCATTGCGGGCAGGGGCGGAGAGACCCAGTACTTC
-	TRBJ2-3	TRBV14	-	CASSQIVSDTQYF	TGTGCCAGCAGCCAAATTGTGTCAGATACGCAGTATTTT
TRBD2	TRBJ2-3	TRBV9	-	CASSFLAGGNTDTQYF	TGTGCCAGCAGCTTCCTAGCGGGGGGAAACACAGATACGCAGTATTTT
TRBD1	TRBJ2-2	TRBV5-1	once	CASSHRGQGDPGELFF	TGCGCCAGCAGCCACAGGGGACAGGGGGATCCCGGGGAGCTGTTTTTT
TRBD1	TRBJ2-7	TRBV7-2	-	CASSLDSAGTGAYEQYF	TGTGCCAGCAGCTTAGATTCGGCCGGGACAGGGGCCTACGAGCAGTACTTC
-	TRBJ2-7	TRBV10-3	-	CAISESFYEQYF	TGTGCCATCAGTGAGTCGTTCTACGAGCAGTACTTC
-	TRBJ2-7	TRBV7-9	-	CASSFKGGAREQYF	TGTGCCAGCAGCTTCAAGGGGGGGGCACGCGAGCAGTACTTC
TRBD2	TRBJ2-2	TRBV2	once	CASSENLAGVTGELFF	TGTGCCAGCAGTGAAAACCTAGCGGGGGTCACCGGGGAGCTGTTTTTT
TRBD1	TRBJ1-1	TRBV15	-	CATSRDLQGVTEAFF	TGTGCCACCAGCAGAGATCTACAGGGGGTTACTGAAGCTTTCTTT
-	TRBJ2-3	TRBV9	-	CASSDTGSTDTQYF	TGTGCCAGCAGCGACACGGGTAGCACAGATACGCAGTATTTT
TRBD1	TRBJ1-2	TRBV5-6	-	CASSQTGIIYGYTF	TGTGCCAGCAGCCAGACAGGGATCATCTATGGCTACACCTTC
-	TRBJ2-7	TRBV7-9	-	CASSYPSGGGLYEQYF	TGTGCCAGCAGCTATCCCTCGGGAGGGGGCTTGTACGAGCAGTACTTC
-	TRBJ2-2	TRBV6-5	-	CASSFGQGGDTGELFF	TGTGCCAGCAGTTTCGGGCAGGGGGGAGACACCGGGGAGCTGTTTTTT
-	TRBJ2-1	TRBV18	-	CASSPDLYNEQFF	TGTGCCAGCTCACCGGATCTGTACAATGAGCAGTTCTTC
-	TRBJ1-3	TRBV9	-	CASSVGDSGNTIYF	TGTGCCAGCAGCGTAGGGGACTCTGGAAACACCATATATTTT
TRBD1	TRBJ2-7	TRBV27	-	CASRDRTGSYEQYF	TGTGCCAGCAGGGATAGGACAGGGAGCTACGAGCAGTACTTC
-	TRBJ2-1	TRBV3-1/TRBV3-2	few	CASSNLLGTYNEQFF	TGTGCCAGCTCAAACCTTTTGGGCACCTACAATGAGCAGTTCTTC
TRBD1	TRBJ1-4	TRBV7-9	once	CASSRQSPGTGGGKLFF	TGTGCCAGCAGCCGCCAGTCTCCAGGGACAGGGGGCGGAAAACTGTTTTTT
TRBD1	TRBJ2-7	TRBV7-3	-	CASSYAGTGVYEQYF	TGTGCCAGCAGCTATGCGGGGACAGGGGTCTACGAGCAGTACTTC
-	TRBJ1-1	TRBV27	once	CASRRAQEAFF	TGTGCCAGCAGGAGGGCGCAGGAAGCTTTCTTT
-	TRBJ2-1	TRBV2	-	CASSELGDNEQFF	TGTGCCAGCAGTGAATTGGGAGACAATGAGCAGTTCTTC
TRBD2	TRBJ2-3	TRBV19	-	CASSRGRRLASDTQYF	TGTGCCAGTAGTAGGGGGCGCCGACTAGCGTCAGATACGCAGTATTTT
TRBD1	TRBJ1-6	TRBV25-1	-	CASMGQGESPLHF	TGTGCCAGCATGGGGCAGGGGGAATCACCCCTCCACTTT
-	TRBJ1-1	TRBV7-3	-	CASSLSGQLNTEAFF	TGTGCCAGCAGCTTAAGCGGCCAGTTGAACACTGAAGCTTTCTTT
-	TRBJ1-4	TRBV5-6	-	CASSWGQDEKLFF	TGTGCCAGCAGCTGGGGACAAGATGAAAAACTGTTTTTT
TRBD1	TRBJ2-1	TRBV4-2	once	CASSQVRIGTGADVEQFF	TGTGCCAGCAGCCAAGTCCGGATCGGGACAGGGGCCGACGTGGAGCAGTTCTTC
TRBD1	TRBJ2-5	TRBV4-2	-	CASSQPRTGRVETQYF	TGTGCCAGCAGCCAACCCCGGACAGGGCGGGTGGAGACCCAGTACTTC
-	TRBJ2-1	TRBV15	few	CATSRDPREQFF	TGTGCCACCAGCAGAGATCCGCGGGAGCAGTTCTTC
-	TRBJ1-2	TRBV30	-	CAWSWEADTGYTF	TGTGCCTGGAGTTGGGAGGCAGACACGGGCTACACCTTC
TRBD1	TRBJ2-1	TRBV19	once	CASSIGQGPYNEQFF	TGTGCCAGTAGTATAGGACAGGGCCCCTACAATGAGCAGTTCTTC
-	TRBJ2-7	TRBV11-2	-	CASSGDPYEQYF	TGTGCCAGCAGCGGGGACCCCTACGAGCAGTACTTC
-	TRBJ2-3	TRBV5-1	-	CASRQKRQSTGTDTQYF	TGCGCCAGCAGGCAAAAAAGACAGTCTACGGGCACAGATACGCAGTATTTT
-	TRBJ1-1	TRBV7-9	-	CASSSDTEMNTEAFF	TGTGCCAGCAGCTCAGACACCGAAATGAACACTGAAGCTTTCTTT
-	TRBJ1-2	TRBV7-8	-	CASSLVGVTYGYTF	TGTGCCAGCAGCTTAGTGGGGGTGACATATGGCTACACCTTC
TRBD1	TRBJ1-6	TRBV19	-	CASTPQGASPNSPLHF	TGTGCCAGTACCCCGCAGGGGGCATCCCCGAATTCACCCCTCCACTTT
-	TRBJ1-1	TRBV7-9	-	CASSSPGRDGNTEAFF	TGTGCCAGCAGCTCCCCAGGGCGGGACGGGAACACTGAAGCTTTCTTT
TRBD2	TRBJ2-1	TRBV10-2	-	CASSGTSGYNEQFF	TGCGCCAGCAGTGGGACTAGCGGTTACAATGAGCAGTTCTTC
TRBD1	TRBJ1-2	TRBV30	-	CAWNRDRATYGYTF	TGTGCCTGGAACAGGGACAGGGCAACCTATGGCTACACCTTC
TRBD1	TRBJ1-1	TRBV12-3/TRBV12-4	-	CASSYSGGTEAFF	TGTGCCAGCAGTTACTCAGGGGGTACTGAAGCTTTCTTT
-	TRBJ2-1	TRBV20-1	-	CSASSLVYYNEQFF	TGCAGTGCTAGTTCTTTAGTCTACTACAATGAGCAGTTCTTC
-	TRBJ1-1	TRBV7-9	-	CASSRHQMNTEAFF	TGTGCCAGCAGCCGACATCAAATGAACACTGAAGCTTTCTTT
TRBD1	TRBJ1-6	TRBV7-8	-	CASSAIPGGSYNSPLHF	TGTGCCAGCAGCGCAATCCCAGGGGGCTCCTATAATTCACCCCTCCACTTT
-	TRBJ1-1	TRBV11-2	-	CASSLDGAGEAFF	TGTGCCAGCAGCTTAGATGGGGCGGGTGAAGCTTTCTTT
TRBD2	TRBJ2-5	TRBV3-1/TRBV3-2	-	CASSQTTSGGAETQYF	TGTGCCAGCAGCCAAACGACTAGCGGGGGGGCGGAGACCCAGTACTTC
-	TRBJ2-2	TRBV6-1	-	CASSDGQNLPEELFF	TGTGCCAGCAGTGACGGTCAGAACCTCCCGGAGGAGCTGTTTTTT
TRBD1	TRBJ1-2	TRBV7-2	-	CASSPQQGSLYGYTF	TGTGCCAGCAGCCCCCAACAGGGGAGTCTCTATGGCTACACCTTC
-	TRBJ2-2	TRBV5-4	-	CASSLEGRIGPGELFF	TGTGCCAGCAGCTTGGAGGGCAGGATAGGGCCCGGGGAGCTGTTTTTT
TRBD2	TRBJ2-1	TRBV20-1	-	CSASRAGGTYNEQFF	TGCAGTGCTAGTCGAGCGGGGGGGACCTACAATGAGCAGTTCTTC
-	TRBJ1-1	TRBV12-3/TRBV12-4	-	CASTSFEGTEAFF	TGTGCCAGCACCTCTTTTGAGGGCACTGAAGCTTTCTTT